Each of the 31 T cell receptor beta chains below was sequenced from the same sample in a study of memory CD4+ T cells and cytomegalovirus serostatus. The sort gate was single viable CD3+CD4+CD8-CD45RO+ cells for memory CD4+ T cells. The protocol was immunoSEQ multiplex PCR, while the TCRdb copy is restricted to in-frame clones and leaves out a portion. The sample shows some 60,000 clones, about 81% of them seen only once. The sample consisted of memory CD4+ T cells from blood. The receptors here all came from an adult in good health and CMV-seronegative.

The chain has TRBV29-1 and TRBJ2-1; TRBD2 matches at 11 bases. Germline lookup yields CDR1 SQVTM and CDR2 ANQGSEA. This CDR3 is 14 amino acids long. V lost 6 bases and J lost 2; bases outside the gene matches: 3. CDR3 residues: CSVRTSGPYNEQFF. The DNA of the CDR3 is TGCAGCGTCAGGACTAGCGGGCCCTACAATGAGCAGTTCTTC.

This clone was counted a few times. The chain has TRBV13 and TRBJ2-3; D ambiguous. Per germline, CDR1 PRHDT and CDR2 FYEKMQ (reference sequence). Trimming stripped 4 bases from V and 0 bases from J, with 11 bases between. CDR3 length: 15 amino acids. The CDR3 region is CASSSSPTSTDTQYF. The DNA for the CDR3 is TGTGCCAGCAGCTCCTCACCTACTAGCACAGATACGCAGTATTTT.

This clone has a single count. The chain carries TRBV25-1 and TRBJ2-3; D call uncertain. Germline values: CDR1 MGHDK, CDR2 SYGVNS. This CDR3 is 18 amino acids long. The V end was cut by 1 base, the J end by 0 bases, with 17 bases between. The chain's CDR3 is CASSESRRLMASTDTQYF. The CDR3 nucleotides read TGTGCCAGCAGTGAATCCCGTCGGCTTATGGCTAGCACAGATACGCAGTATTTT.

This chain joins TRBV9 and TRBJ2-2; D remains ambiguous. The V gene lost 1 base and the J gene lost 2 bases, with 12 bases spanning the gap. CDR3 size: 16 residues. Germline CDR1 and CDR2: SGDLS and YYNGEE. The CDR3 nucleotides read TGTGCCAGCAGCGTATCCCCCTGGGTCAACACCGGGGAGCTGTTTTTT. Its protein is CASSVSPWVNTGELFF.

This clone was counted a few times. This chain links TRBV29-1 with TRBJ1-1, with a weak D call TRBD1 (5 bases). This CDR3 region has 12 residues. Germline loops: CDR1 SQVTM, CDR2 ANQGSEA. The V end lost 7 bases, the J end lost 11 bases, and 20 bases lay between the germline ends. The CDR3 sequence: CSATRDSLDAFF. Here the CDR3 DNA reads TGCAGCGCTACCCGGGACTCACTTGACGCTTTCTTT.

The chain joins TRBV2 to TRBJ1-2, with D perhaps matching TRBD1 (6 bases). The germline gives CDR1 SNHLY, CDR2 FYNNEI. CDR3 length: 15 amino acids. Trimming cost V 5 bases and J 4 bases, with 17 bases left between them. The CDR3 sequence is CASSQPRGNGYGYTF. CDR3 bases: TGTGCCAGCAGTCAACCCAGGGGAAATGGCTATGGCTACACCTTC.

This clone was counted once. The chain recombines TRBV6-1 with TRBJ2-7; D not certain. CDR1 and CDR2 (germline): MNHNS, SASEGT. Deletions cut 1 base from V and 0 bases from J, with 13 bases between. The CDR3 loop spans 16 amino acids. The CDR3 loop is CASSEVGRKGSYEQYF. The DNA for the CDR3 is TGTGCCAGCAGTGAAGTCGGCCGCAAGGGCTCCTACGAGCAGTACTTC.

This chain links TRBV4-2 with TRBJ2-5; D perhaps matches TRBD2 (5 bases). V was clipped by 1 base and J by 0 bases, with 9 bases between them. Germline V gene data show CDR1 as LGHNA and CDR2 as YNFKEQ. This CDR3 spans 15 amino acids. The CDR3 coding sequence is TGTGCCAGCAGCCAAGCGGGGTCGGACCAAGAGACCCAGTACTTC. It translates to CASSQAGSDQETQYF.

This rearrangement joins TRBV7-3 to TRBJ1-1; 8 positions agree with TRBD1. The CDR3 covers 15 residues. The V gene's germline CDR1 is SGHTA and CDR2 FQGTGA. V gave up 4 bases and J gave up 0 bases; unmatched junction bases: 4. CDR3 DNA: TGTGCCAGCAGCTCCAGGACAGGGTTGAACACTGAAGCTTTCTTT. Protein product: CASSSRTGLNTEAFF. The full variable domain, with the rest looked up from reference TRBV7-3 and TRBJ1-1, is GAGVSQTPSNKVTEKGKYVELRCDPISGHTALYWYRQSLGQGPEFLIYFQGTGAADDSGLPNDRFFAVRPEGSVSTLKIQRTERGDSAVYLCASSSRTGLNTEAFFGQGTRLTVV.

The genes are TRBV20-1 and TRBJ2-7; D is ambiguous. The CDR3 length is 11 residues. V was clipped by 3 bases and J by 6 bases, with 9 bases between them. Germline CDR1 reads DFQATT; CDR2 reads SNEGSKA (reference sequence). The CDR3 DNA sequence: TGCAGTGCTAGTGTCCTCTCCGAGCAGTACTTC. Its translation is CSASVLSEQYF.

This rearrangement joins TRBV18 to TRBJ1-5; possible D gene TRBD1, 5 bases. Trimming stripped 3 bases from V and 2 bases from J, with 11 bases between. CDR1 is KGHSH and CDR2 is LQKENI in the germline V gene. There are 15 residues in the CDR3. Written as DNA, the CDR3 is TGTGCCAGCTCACCCAGGCAGGGAGGCAATCAGCCCCAGCATTTT. Its protein product is CASSPRQGGNQPQHF. Together with reference TRBV18 and TRBJ1-5, the CDR3 gives the full variable domain: NAGVMQNPRHLVRRRGQEARLRCSPMKGHSHVYWYRQLPEEGLKFMVYLQKENIIDESGMPKERFSAEFPKEGPSILRIQQVVRGDSAAYFCASSPRQGGNQPQHFGDGTRLSIL.

The V and J genes are TRBV5-1 and TRBJ2-1; 9 bases match TRBD2. V shed 0 bases and J 2 bases; nucleotides not matched to a gene: 3. Germline CDR1 and CDR2: SGHRS and YFSETQ. This CDR3 is 16 amino acids long. CDR3 in amino acids: CASSLGGLAPYNEQFF. The CDR3 coding sequence is TGCGCCAGCAGCTTGGGGGGACTAGCCCCCTACAATGAGCAGTTCTTC. The whole variable domain, filled in from reference TRBV5-1 and TRBJ2-1, reads KAGVTQTPRYLIKTRGQQVTLSCSPISGHRSVSWYQQTPGQGLQFLFEYFSETQRNKGNFPGRFSGRQFSNSRSEMNVSTLELGDSALYLCASSLGGLAPYNEQFFGPGTRLTVL.

The sample holds a few counts of this clone. The J gene is TRBJ2-4, the V gene TRBV19; 9 bases are a match to TRBD1. The germline V gene has CDR1 LNHDA and CDR2 SQIVND (reference sequence). This CDR3 region has 15 residues. V shed 1 base, J shed 4 bases, and the junction held 2 bases outside the gene matches. CDR3 DNA sequence: TGTGCCAGTAGTATAGGGGGACAGGGAAAAAACATTCAGTACTTC. It yields the protein CASSIGGQGKNIQYF.

J is TRBJ2-3 and V is TRBV30; a weak D match, TRBD1 (6 bases). The V end lost 2 bases, the J end lost 6 bases, and 18 bases lay between the germline ends. CDR1 and CDR2 (germline): GTSNPN, SVGIG (reference sequence). This CDR3 has 15 amino acids. The CDR3 here is CAWSIPLNRGDTQYF. The CDR3 DNA reads as TGTGCCTGGAGTATCCCTCTCAATAGGGGGGATACGCAGTATTTT. Full variable domain (outside the CDR3, taken from reference TRBV30 and TRBJ2-3): SQTIHQWPATLVQPVGSPLSLECTVEGTSNPNLYWYRQAAGRGLQLLFYSVGIGQISSEVPQNLSASRPQDRQFILSSKKLLLSDSGFYLCAWSIPLNRGDTQYFGPGTRLTVL.

The chain has TRBV27 and TRBJ2-7; no firm D call. The CDR3 loop spans 14 amino acids. The V end was cut by 5 bases, the J end by 2 bases, with 13 bases between. Germline V gene sequence: CDR1 MNHEY, CDR2 SMNVEV (reference sequence). The CDR3, as DNA: TGTGCCAGCAGTCCCTTAAGTCGACCCTACGAGCAGTACTTC. Translation: CASSPLSRPYEQYF.

In nucleotides, the CDR3 is TGTGCCAGCAGCTTAGGACCCGGGACCAGCTACGAGCAGTACTTC. Translation gives CASSLGPGTSYEQYF. The chain carries TRBV7-2 and TRBJ2-7; D may be TRBD1 or TRBD2 (5 bases each). The CDR3 extends over 15 amino acids. Germline assignment: CDR1 SGHTA and CDR2 FQGNSA. V was shortened by 1 base and J by 3 bases, with 13 bases between the two germline ends.

This clone has just one count. The chain employs TRBV30 and TRBJ1-4; the D is unclear. CDR1 and CDR2 from the germline V gene are GTSNPN and SVGIG (reference sequence). Trimming stripped 0 bases from V and 1 base from J, with 9 bases between. This CDR3 comprises 15 residues. The CDR3 nucleotides are TGTGCCTGGAGTGTATGGAGAGGAACTAATGAAAAACTGTTTTTT. Protein: CAWSVWRGTNEKLFF.

In DNA form, the CDR3 reads TGTGCCACCGCGAGGCTAGCCAACAGAGGGTTCTCCTACAATGAGCAGTTCTTC. Its protein product is CATARLANRGFSYNEQFF. The chain employs TRBV19 and TRBJ2-1; D is possibly TRBD2 (5 bases). Trimming removed 10 bases at V and 0 bases at J, with 25 bases between. Germline CDR1 LNHDA, CDR2 SQIVND (reference sequence). There are 18 residues in the CDR3.

V and J are TRBV14 and TRBJ2-6, with D unclear. This CDR3 comprises 13 residues. Trimming took 3 bases from V and 0 from J, leaving 0 bases between them. From germline, CDR1 is SGHDN and CDR2 FVKESK. For the CDR3, the DNA is TGTGCCAGCAGCCACTCTGGGGCCAACGTCCTGACTTTC. It codes for CASSHSGANVLTF.

This chain joins TRBV12-5 and TRBJ1-3; possibly TRBD1 for D (6 bases). This CDR3 contains 16 residues. Deletions cut 3 bases from V and 6 bases from J, with 18 bases between. Germline assignment: CDR1 LGHNT and CDR2 FRNRAP. CDR3 nucleotide sequence: TGTGCTAGTGGTTTAATTTCAACAGGGATTGCAAACACCATATATTTT. This sequence encodes CASGLISTGIANTIYF.

This chain joins TRBV9 and TRBJ2-4, with TRBD2 matching 12 bases. Unmatched junction bases numbered 6, after V lost 2 bases and J lost 0 bases. CDR3 length equals 18 residues. Germline assignment: CDR1 SGDLS and CDR2 YYNGEE. CDR3 sequence reads: CASSVTGTSGLAKNIQYF. CDR3 DNA: TGTGCCAGCAGCGTTACCGGGACTAGCGGGCTAGCCAAAAACATTCAGTACTTC.

This chain uses TRBV30 with TRBJ1-2; D may be TRBD1 (6 bases). CDR3 length: 15 residues. V lost 4 bases, J lost 1 base, and 16 bases lay in between. Germline V gene lookup returns CDR1 GTSNPN and CDR2 SVGIG (reference sequence). CDR3 nucleotides: TGTGCCTGGATCCGGTGGGGGGCTCATAACTATGGCTACACCTTC. Residues: CAWIRWGAHNYGYTF.

The chain uses TRBV28 and TRBJ1-3; no clear D. The CDR3 length is 14 residues. Germline values: CDR1 MDHEN, CDR2 SYDVKM. V lost 2 bases and J 6 bases, leaving 11 bases between the germline ends. The CDR3 loop is CASSLTRFANTIYF. The CDR3 DNA reads TGTGCCAGCAGTTTAACCAGGTTCGCAAACACCATATATTTT.

This chain uses TRBV28 with TRBJ1-2, with D hard to call. V gave up 4 bases and J gave up 0 bases, with 3 bases separating them. Germline CDR1 MDHEN, CDR2 SYDVKM. CDR3 length: 12 residues. The CDR3 loop reads CASSSPNYGYTF. The DNA for the CDR3 is TGTGCCAGCAGTTCGCCTAACTATGGCTACACCTTC.

The chain carries TRBV7-2 and TRBJ1-1; weak D call: TRBD1 (5 bases). Trimming shortened V by 5 bases and J by 1 base, and 11 bases separated the two germline ends. Germline V gene data show CDR1 as SGHTA and CDR2 as FQGNSA. This CDR3 comprises 14 residues. CDR3: CASSLRQPNTEAFF. The CDR3 region has the DNA TGTGCCAGCAGCCTTAGACAGCCGAACACTGAAGCTTTCTTT.

The rearrangement links TRBV10-3 to TRBJ2-1; a possible D gene is TRBD1 (5 bases). The length of the CDR3 is 14 residues. V lost 10 bases and J lost 6, with 19 bases in between. In germline, CDR1 is ENHRY, CDR2 SYGVKD. The CDR3 DNA reads TGTGCCACATCAGGGCCCCTCCAAACCAATGAGCAGTTCTTC. The encoded protein is CATSGPLQTNEQFF.

This chain links TRBV2 with TRBJ1-4; 11 positions match TRBD1. CDR1 SNHLY and CDR2 FYNNEI come from the germline V gene. J was trimmed by 6 bases and V by 5 bases; bases with no gene match: 2. This CDR3 contains 14 residues. The chain's CDR3 is CASSRDRGDEKLFF. In DNA, the CDR3 is TGTGCCAGCAGTAGGGACAGGGGGGATGAAAAACTGTTTTTT.

This chain joins TRBV16 and TRBJ2-3; TRBD2 might be the D (5 bases). Trimming took 4 bases from V and 2 from J, leaving 13 bases between them. Germline lookup yields CDR1 KGHSY and CDR2 FQNENV. This CDR3 has 15 residues. The CDR3 sequence is CASSRGWGTTDTQYF. DNA for the CDR3: TGTGCCAGCAGCCGAGGGTGGGGAACCACAGATACGCAGTATTTT. The full variable domain, its missing parts supplied by reference TRBV16 and TRBJ2-3, is GEEVAQTPKHLVRGEGQKAKLYCAPIKGHSYVFWYQQVLKNEFKFLISFQNENVFDETGMPKERFSAKCLPNSPCSLEIQATKLEDSAVYFCASSRGWGTTDTQYFGPGTRLTVL.

With regard to this clone: Different DNA sequences within this sample yield the same CDR3. The V call is TRBV19, the J call TRBJ2-5, with unresolved D. Germline-derived CDR1 and CDR2 are LNHDA and SQIVND (reference sequence). V shed 3 bases and J shed 2 bases, with 7 bases lying between them. The CDR3 totals 13 residues. The CDR3 sequence is CASSIGSQETQYF. CDR3 DNA: TGTGCCAGTAGTATCGGAAGTCAAGAGACCCAGTACTTC.

The table lists this clone with a few counts. The chain recombines TRBV29-1 with TRBJ1-1; D unclear. CDR1 SQVTM and CDR2 ANQGSEA come from the germline V gene. The germline V and J ends were trimmed by 8 bases and 1 base, with 8 bases remaining between them. The CDR3 sequence is 11 residues long. CDR3 amino acids: CSSGRNTEAFF. CDR3 DNA sequence: TGCAGCTCTGGGCGGAACACTGAAGCTTTCTTT.

The chain couples TRBV29-1 to TRBJ1-1; 7 bases are a match to TRBD1. The CDR3 runs to 14 residues. CDR1 SQVTM and CDR2 ANQGSEA come from the germline V gene. Germline trimming cut 7 bases from V and 1 base from J; bases unmatched to any gene: 9. The CDR3 DNA reads as TGCAGCGCCGCACCTCGGACAGGGAACACTGAAGCTTTCTTT. It codes for CSAAPRTGNTEAFF. The variable domain in full, with the rest retrieved from reference TRBV29-1 and TRBJ1-1, is SAVISQKPSRDICQRGTSLTIQCQVDSQVTMMFWYRQQPGQSLTLIATANQGSEATYESGFVIDKFPISRPNLTFSTLTVSNMSPEDSSIYLCSAAPRTGNTEAFFGQGTRLTVV.